This T cell receptor beta chain was identified in a study of CD8 T cells in Susac syndrome. CDR1 and CDR2 (germline): MNHEY, SMNVEV (reference sequence). V was pared by 7 bases and J by 0 bases, with 21 bases between. The CDR3 runs to 17 residues. Random hexamers were used to reverse transcribe an amount of roughly 0.45 to 1 ug RNA. Multiplex PCR with immunoSEQ amplified the TCR beta CDR3 across 54 Vbeta and 13 Jbeta. A single record per CDR3 protein comes from TCRdb applying MiXCR to the immunoSEQ multiplex PCR reads. The data show 150,000 or so distinct CDR3 sequences, with 95% seen just once and 0.13% to 0.15% held by the top ten.

The sequenced sample was CD4+ T cells from PBMCs. The clonotype comes from a human donor with Susac syndrome. The chain is built from TRBV27 and TRBJ1-1, with a tentative D call TRBD1 (6 bases). The CDR3 sequence: CASNPTGTIQMNTEAFF. CDR3 nucleotides: TGTGCCAGCAATCCAACAGGGACCATTCAAATGAACACTGAAGCTTTCTTT.